This T cell receptor (beta chain) appears in the sequencing data of a study of cytomegalovirus exposure and HLA in healthy donors. Study findings and constraints: In a later analysis, an Asian-associated ancestry cluster reportedly showed fewer N-insertions than the approximately 700-donor mean.

Germline V gene sequence: CDR1 SNHLY, CDR2 FYNNEI. The V and J ends lost 7 bases and 0 bases respectively, with 12 bases between them. The CDR3 runs to 15 residues. On this clone: Its antigen is unidentified.

In the PCR, 60 Vbeta and 13 Jbeta primers were used. Measured with immunoSEQ multiplex PCR; TCRdb has only the in-frame clones, and not every one. The sample shows approximately 190,000 clones, 70% to 85% of them seen only once. The chain has TRBV2 and TRBJ1-4; D gene ambiguous. The sample consisted of PBMCs. This receptor was identified in a man between 35 and 55 years old in good health and CMV-seropositive. The DNA of the CDR3 is TGTGCCAGCACTCCGGACTCTGCAACTAATGAAAAACTGTTTTTT. It yields the protein CASTPDSATNEKLFF.